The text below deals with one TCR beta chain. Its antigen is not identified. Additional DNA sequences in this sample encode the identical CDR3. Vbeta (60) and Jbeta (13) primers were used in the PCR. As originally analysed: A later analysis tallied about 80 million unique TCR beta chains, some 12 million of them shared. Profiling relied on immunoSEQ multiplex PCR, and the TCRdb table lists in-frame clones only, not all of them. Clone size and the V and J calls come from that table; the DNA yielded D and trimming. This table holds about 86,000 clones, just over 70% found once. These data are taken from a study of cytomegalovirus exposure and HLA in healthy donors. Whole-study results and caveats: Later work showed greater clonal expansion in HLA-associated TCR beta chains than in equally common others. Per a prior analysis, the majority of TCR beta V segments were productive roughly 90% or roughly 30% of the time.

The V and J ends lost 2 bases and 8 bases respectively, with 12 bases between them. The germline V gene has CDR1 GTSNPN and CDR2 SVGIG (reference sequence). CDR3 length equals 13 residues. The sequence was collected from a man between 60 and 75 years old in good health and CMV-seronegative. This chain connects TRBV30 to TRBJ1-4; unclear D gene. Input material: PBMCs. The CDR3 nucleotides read TGTGCCTGGAGTCCCGGCAGCGTCGAAAAACTGTTTTTT. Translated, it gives CAWSPGSVEKLFF.